Each of the 2 T cell receptor beta chains below was sequenced from the same sample in a study of shared clonotypes between healthy human individuals (dated by TCRdb to 2018 to 2021). Library creation used the immunoSEQ multiplex PCR assay. In its TCRdb copy, this immuneACCESS table keeps in-frame sequences only and misses some clones. Where compared with another copy, unresolved V genes explain less than half of these, and the others have no known cause. The sample includes some 2 million clones, with 85% to 95% observed a single time. The ten largest clones represent 0.13% of the sample. The sequenced material came from naive CD4+ T cells sorted from blood. According to the study, the label for this sample's cell subset or site signals: CD45RA+ positively selected. These receptors came from a young man in good health.

The chain employs TRBV7-9 and TRBJ1-1; possibly TRBD1 for D (5 bases). The CDR3 has 13 residues. CDR1 is SEHNR and CDR2 is FQNEAQ in the germline V gene (reference sequence). V was cut by 3 bases and J by 6 bases, with 11 bases left in between. The CDR3 loop is CASSFGGGPEAFF. DNA for the CDR3: TGTGCCAGCAGCTTTGGGGGAGGCCCTGAAGCTTTCTTT.

This chain uses TRBV6-6 with TRBJ2-5; no clear D gene. This CDR3 is 11 amino acids long. CDR1 and CDR2 (germline): MNHNY, SVGAGI (reference sequence). The V end was cut by 6 bases, the J end by 4 bases, with 6 bases between. The CDR3 DNA reads as TGTGCCAGCAGGAGAAGAGAGACCCAGTACTTC. This encodes CASRRRETQYF.